Shown below are 14 T cell receptor beta chains from a single sample sequenced in a study of cytomegalovirus exposure and HLA in healthy donors. The PCR ran on 60 Vbeta and 13 Jbeta primers. Measured with immunoSEQ multiplex PCR; TCRdb has only the in-frame clones, and not every one. The repertoire holds about 130,000 clones, around 70% seen once, with roughly 2% in the top ten. The sequencing sample was made of PBMCs. The receptor set was obtained from a middle-aged woman in good health and CMV-seropositive.

On this clone: Other DNA sequences of this sample code for an identical CDR3. This sequence joins TRBV11-2 and TRBJ1-3, with D unresolved. Germline V CDR1 and CDR2: SGHAT, FQNNGV. CDR3 length equals 13 residues. The V gene lost 4 bases and the J gene lost 4 bases, with 8 bases spanning the gap. The CDR3 region has the DNA TGTGCCAGCAGCTCAGGTTTAGGAAACACCATATATTTT. Amino acid sequence: CASSSGLGNTIYF. The full variable domain, completed using reference TRBV11-2 and TRBJ1-3, is EAGVAQSPRYKIIEKRQSVAFWCNPISGHATLYWYQQILGQGPKLLIQFQNNGVVDDSQLPKDRFSAERLKGVDSTLKIQPAKLEDSAVYLCASSSGLGNTIYFGEGSWLTVV.

This chain links TRBV5-1 with TRBJ2-5, with D tentatively TRBD1 (5 bases). The V gene's germline CDR1 is SGHRS and CDR2 YFSETQ. This CDR3 spans 13 amino acids. V lost 5 bases to trimming and J lost 2 bases, with 10 bases between them. DNA of the CDR3: TGCGCCAGCAGTGACAGTGAACAAGAGACCCAGTACTTC. It encodes CASSDSEQETQYF.

The gene calls are TRBV4-1 and TRBJ1-1; D unclear. V was cut by 1 base and J by 6 bases, with 6 bases left in between. The CDR3 has 12 residues. In germline, CDR1 is MGHRA, CDR2 YSYEKL. The CDR3 protein is CASSQGASEAFF. CDR3 nucleotide sequence: TGCGCCAGCAGCCAAGGGGCTTCTGAAGCTTTCTTT.

V and J are TRBV6-5 and TRBJ2-2; 7 positions agree with TRBD2. After removal of 10 bases from V and 5 bases from J, the junction contained 7 bases not matched to a gene. The CDR3 contains 13 residues. CDR1 is MNHEY, CDR2 SVGAGI, per germline. The CDR3 DNA reads as TGTGCCACTACGGCGGGGGAAACCGGGGAGCTGTTTTTT. Protein: CATTAGETGELFF.

This clone was detected only a few times. The chain has TRBV6-1 and TRBJ1-2, with 7 bases that match TRBD1. Trimming cost V 5 bases and J 4 bases; bases outside gene matches: 4. This CDR3 region has 13 residues. CDR1 is MNHNS, CDR2 SASEGT, per germline. CDR3 sequence (DNA): TGTGCCAGCAGTTATGGGACAGTCTATGGCTACACCTTC. Protein: CASSYGTVYGYTF.

The chain has TRBV9 and TRBJ2-1, with 9 nucleotides matching TRBD2. Trimming removed 0 bases from V and 8 bases from J; junction bases left unmatched: 6. Germline CDR1 reads SGDLS; CDR2 reads YYNGEE. This CDR3 comprises 15 residues. CDR3 DNA sequence: TGTGCCAGCAGCGTAGAGGGACTAGCTTCCGATGAGCAGTTCTTC. It specifies CASSVEGLASDEQFF.

This clone has just a few counts. The rearrangement joins TRBV6-6 to TRBJ1-1, with D possibly being TRBD1 (5 bases). V was cut by 6 bases and J by 8 bases, with 13 bases left in between. This CDR3 spans 12 amino acids. The V gene's germline CDR1 is MNHNY and CDR2 SVGAGI (reference sequence). The CDR3 spells CASSSPGGEAFF. DNA for the CDR3: TGTGCCAGCAGCTCACCGGGGGGGGAAGCTTTCTTT.

The V gene is TRBV15, the J gene TRBJ2-1, with 9 bases identical to TRBD2. Germline CDR1 reads LNHNV; CDR2 reads YYDKDF (reference sequence). This CDR3 spans 18 amino acids. V shed 2 bases, J shed 6 bases, and the junction held 14 bases outside the gene matches. CDR3 sequence reads: CATSRKRGRRGGINEQFF. The CDR3, as DNA: TGTGCCACCAGCAGAAAAAGGGGGCGGCGGGGGGGAATCAATGAGCAGTTCTTC.

The chain recombines TRBV4-1 with TRBJ2-1, with 12 nucleotides matching TRBD2. The CDR3 spans 16 residues. V dropped 4 bases and J dropped 10; count of bases not matched to a gene: 11. Per the germline V gene, CDR1 is MGHRA and CDR2 is YSYEKL. CDR3: CASSPSSGRAELEQFF. CDR3 nucleotides: TGCGCCAGCAGCCCCTCTAGCGGGAGGGCCGAGCTCGAGCAGTTCTTC.

This chain connects TRBV2 to TRBJ1-1; D possibly corresponds to TRBD1 (5 bases). V was clipped by 6 bases and J by 2 bases, with 10 bases between them. Germline CDR1 reads SNHLY; CDR2 reads FYNNEI. The CDR3 is made up of 13 amino acids. The DNA of the CDR3 is TGTGCCAGCAGAGATGACAGCAACACTGAAGCTTTCTTT. Encoded protein: CASRDDSNTEAFF.

The chain has TRBV6-6 and TRBJ2-1; TRBD1 agrees at 7 bases. Looked up from germline, CDR1 is MNHNY and CDR2 is SVGAGI (reference sequence). The ends lost 6 bases at V and 5 bases at J; junction bases unmatched: 10. The CDR3 covers 15 residues. CDR3: CASRRTGDKDNEQFF. The DNA for the CDR3 is TGTGCCAGCAGACGTACAGGGGACAAGGACAATGAGCAGTTCTTC.

The CDR3 DNA is TGTGCCAGCAGCCCCCGGGGAGAGCGGGGGGGAAATGAGCAGTTCTTC. This encodes CASSPRGERGGNEQFF. This chain links TRBV9 with TRBJ2-1; 10 bases line up with TRBD2. V lost 4 bases and J lost 7; bases outside the gene matches: 11. Germline V gene sequence: CDR1 SGDLS, CDR2 YYNGEE. The CDR3 has 16 residues.

The chain recombines TRBV5-1 with TRBJ1-2; D not certain. The V end lost 4 bases, the J end lost 0 bases, and 13 bases lay between the germline ends. The CDR3 covers 15 residues. The germline gives CDR1 SGHRS, CDR2 YFSETQ. The CDR3 nucleotides are TGCGCCAGCAGCCTAAGACAATCCGCTAACTATGGCTACACCTTC. Translation: CASSLRQSANYGYTF.

The chain has TRBV15 and TRBJ1-4; TRBD1 matches at 8 bases. The V segment lost 0 bases and the J segment 13 bases; nucleotides outside the gene matches: 19. The germline gives CDR1 LNHNV, CDR2 YYDKDF (reference sequence). The CDR3 length is 18 residues. The CDR3: CATSREISLGDRNQGLFF. In nucleotides, the CDR3 is TGTGCCACCAGCAGAGAAATTTCCCTAGGGGACAGGAACCAGGGACTGTTTTTT.